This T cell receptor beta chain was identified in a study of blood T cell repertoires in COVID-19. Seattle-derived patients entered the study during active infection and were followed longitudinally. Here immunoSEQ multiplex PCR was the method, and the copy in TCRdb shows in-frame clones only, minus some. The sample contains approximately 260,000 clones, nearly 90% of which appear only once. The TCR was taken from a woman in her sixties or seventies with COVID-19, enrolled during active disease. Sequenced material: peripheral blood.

The CDR3 nucleotides are TGTGCCAGCAGCTCCGCAGGGGTAAATAATTCACCCCTCCACTTT. This translates into CASSSAGVNNSPLHF. This sequence joins TRBV7-2 and TRBJ1-6; TRBD1 might be the D (6 bases). This CDR3 has 15 residues. The ends were cut back, 4 bases at V and 5 bases at J, with 12 bases in the middle. Germline V gives CDR1 SGHTA, CDR2 FQGNSA.